Listed below are T cell receptor beta chains from one sample, sequenced in a study of T-cell reconstitution after alpha-beta-depleted transplantation in children. MiXCR, run by TCRdb on the PCR reads, gives a single entry per CDR3 protein. The sample records more than 450,000 distinct CDR3 sequences, roughly 18% being singletons. The sample here was PBMCs from the stem cell graft donor, taken from the stem cell graft. The receptors shown here come from a human donor who donated a stem cell graft to a child with acute lymphoblastic leukemia. The CDR3 runs from the conserved cysteine through the conserved F or W. D genes are given only for firm matches. Clone size is stated in some rows and not others, as once, few, many or a class when expanded.

j_call v_call clone_size d_call cdr3_aa cdr3_nt
TRBJ1-5 TRBV6-1 few . CATQGRGFNQPQHF TGTGCCACCCAGGGGCGTGGGTTCAATCAGCCCCAGCATTTT
TRBJ2-7 TRBV29-1 . . CSVELWREQYF TGCAGCGTTGAACTCTGGAGGGAGCAGTACTTC
TRBJ2-3 TRBV20-1 few . CSARDPLATRTDTQYF TGCAGTGCTAGAGATCCGCTAGCGACCCGCACAGATACGCAGTATTTT
TRBJ1-2 TRBV5-1 few TRBD1 CASSRRPGQVSGYTF TGCGCCAGCAGCCGGAGACCGGGACAGGTCTCTGGCTACACCTTC
TRBJ2-1 TRBV19 . . CASSSRRAAYNEQFF TGTGCCAGTAGTTCCCGGAGGGCCGCCTACAATGAGCAGTTCTTC
TRBJ2-7 TRBV10-2 . . CASSDPGMGYEQYF TGCGCCAGCAGTGATCCGGGGATGGGTTACGAGCAGTACTTC
TRBJ2-3 TRBV7-2 few TRBD2 CASSARTSAFTDTQYF TGTGCCAGCAGCGCCCGGACTAGCGCCTTCACAGATACGCAGTATTTT
TRBJ2-1 TRBV5-1 . TRBD2 CASSFLAGVDYNEQFF TGCGCCAGCAGCTTTTTAGCGGGAGTTGACTACAATGAGCAGTTCTTC
TRBJ1-4 TRBV20-1 . . CSATGGLREKLFF TGCAGTGCCACCGGGGGGCTAAGGGAAAAACTGTTTTTT
TRBJ2-1 TRBV5-1 . TRBD1 CASSLATGFASYAYNEQFF TGCGCCAGCAGCTTGGCGACAGGGTTTGCCTCTTATGCTTACAATGAGCAGTTCTTC
TRBJ1-4 TRBV7-8 few . CASSLDGGPAGEKLFF TGTGCCAGCAGCTTAGACGGAGGGCCGGCAGGCGAAAAACTGTTTTTT
TRBJ2-2 TRBV20-1 many TRBD2 CSAAPGLAFTGELFF TGCAGTGCTGCCCCGGGACTAGCCTTCACCGGGGAGCTGTTTTTT
TRBJ2-6 TRBV15 . TRBD1 CATSSEDRVLSGANVLTF TGTGCCACCAGCAGCGAAGACAGGGTACTTTCAGGGGCCAACGTCCTGACTTTC
TRBJ2-3 TRBV20-1 . TRBD2 CSAVGLAGADTDTQYF TGCAGTGCTGTCGGACTAGCGGGAGCCGACACAGATACGCAGTATTTT
TRBJ2-7 TRBV18 few . CASSPAGVNYEQYF TGTGCCAGCTCACCGGCGGGCGTTAACTACGAGCAGTACTTC
TRBJ2-2 TRBV25-1 few . CASSEWARGWKNTGELFF TGTGCCAGCAGTGAATGGGCGAGGGGATGGAAGAACACCGGGGAGCTGTTTTTT
TRBJ2-3 TRBV12-3/TRBV12-4 . . CASSLMAGAADTQYF TGTGCCAGCAGTTTAATGGCAGGGGCCGCAGATACGCAGTATTTT
TRBJ2-2 TRBV27 few . CASSGRAGELFF TGTGCCAGCAGTGGGCGGGCCGGGGAGCTGTTTTTT
TRBJ2-2 TRBV20-1 . TRBD1 CRAWDRGTGELFF TGCAGAGCTTGGGACAGGGGCACGGGGGAGCTGTTTTTT
TRBJ2-7 TRBV10-3 many . CAISESRATSYEQYF TGTGCCATCAGTGAGTCGAGGGCAACCTCCTACGAGCAGTACTTC
TRBJ1-1 TRBV7-9 few . CASSVKGYTAVSEAFF TGTGCCAGCAGCGTCAAGGGGTACACGGCGGTCAGTGAAGCTTTCTTT
TRBJ2-7 TRBV18 . TRBD1 CASSPPTGTGGGRQYF TGTGCCAGCTCACCGCCAACCGGGACAGGGGGCGGAAGGCAGTACTTC
TRBJ2-1 TRBV7-3 . TRBD2 CASSSSPLANNEQFF TGTGCCAGCAGCTCCTCACCACTAGCGAACAATGAGCAGTTCTTC
TRBJ2-1 TRBV5-8 . . CASSYNSRPEQFF TGTGCCAGCAGCTACAATTCTCGCCCCGAGCAGTTCTTC
TRBJ2-1 TRBV29-1 . TRBD2 CSVEPSSGSRFF TGCAGCGTCGAACCTTCGAGCGGGAGTCGATTCTTC
TRBJ2-1 TRBV27 few TRBD2 CASSPSSGLYNEQFF TGTGCCAGCAGCCCTTCTAGCGGCCTCTACAATGAGCAGTTCTTC
TRBJ2-5 TRBV7-9 few TRBD1 CASSLATGGAKTQYF TGTGCCAGCAGCTTAGCGACAGGGGGCGCGAAGACCCAGTACTTC
TRBJ2-7 TRBV10-3 few . CAISEVGLGEQYF TGTGCCATCAGTGAGGTTGGACTTGGCGAGCAGTACTTC
TRBJ2-7 TRBV29-1 few . CSVESASGSYEQYF TGCAGCGTTGAAAGTGCCAGCGGCTCCTACGAGCAGTACTTC
TRBJ1-2 TRBV18 few . CASSPSRRDYGYTF TGTGCCAGCTCACCATCTCGCAGGGACTATGGCTACACCTTC
TRBJ2-2 TRBV20-1 . . CSARGTGVTGELFF TGCAGTGCTAGAGGGACCGGGGTCACCGGGGAGCTGTTTTTT
TRBJ1-2 TRBV29-1 few TRBD1 CSDRQGKYRYTF TGCAGCGACCGACAGGGGAAATATCGCTACACCTTC
TRBJ1-4 TRBV20-1 few TRBD1 CSATGTGYGEKLFF TGCAGTGCCACCGGGACAGGGTACGGCGAAAAACTGTTTTTT
TRBJ1-2 TRBV5-1 . . CASSSDGLANYGYTF TGCGCCAGCAGCTCGGACGGGCTAGCTAACTATGGCTACACCTTC
TRBJ1-5 TRBV5-1 . . CASSLMPDQPQHF TGCGCCAGCAGCTTGATGCCAGATCAGCCCCAGCATTTT
TRBJ1-2 TRBV27 many . CASSFDSDNYGYTF TGTGCCAGCAGTTTCGACAGCGATAACTATGGCTACACCTTC
TRBJ2-5 TRBV14 . TRBD1 CASRSTGQGGTQYF TGTGCCAGCAGATCCACCGGACAGGGGGGGACCCAGTACTTC
TRBJ2-5 TRBV4-1 . TRBD2 CASSQDSGSGGRQETQYF TGCGCCAGCAGCCAAGATAGCGGGAGCGGCGGTCGGCAAGAGACCCAGTACTTC
TRBJ2-5 TRBV5-1 . . CASSLEDRLQETQYF TGCGCCAGCAGCTTGGAAGACAGGCTCCAAGAGACCCAGTACTTC
TRBJ2-2 TRBV7-3 . TRBD2 CASSPVGGGDTGELFF TGTGCCAGCAGCCCCGTGGGGGGAGGGGACACCGGGGAGCTGTTTTTT
TRBJ1-3 TRBV29-1 few . CSVFGGQVGNTIYF TGCAGCGTTTTTGGGGGGCAAGTTGGAAACACCATATATTTT
TRBJ1-1 TRBV18 . . CASSPPKATNTEAFF TGTGCCAGCTCACCACCCAAGGCGACGAACACTGAAGCTTTCTTT
TRBJ2-1 TRBV11-1 . . CASSFSLQGPNNEQFF TGTGCCAGCAGCTTCAGTTTACAGGGACCGAACAATGAGCAGTTCTTC
TRBJ1-2 TRBV20-1 . TRBD1 CSASSTGQINYGYTF TGCAGTGCTTCTTCGACGGGACAGATAAACTATGGCTACACCTTC
TRBJ1-5 TRBV20-1 . TRBD1 CSAQGQHNQPQHF TGCAGTGCGCAGGGACAGCATAATCAGCCCCAGCATTTT
TRBJ1-6 TRBV20-1 few . CSARRDTRGVYNSPLHF TGCAGTGCTAGACGGGACACGCGCGGAGTTTATAATTCACCCCTCCACTTT
TRBJ2-7 TRBV12-3/TRBV12-4 . . CASTLQGGDLEQYF TGTGCCAGCACCCTCCAGGGAGGCGACCTCGAGCAGTACTTC
TRBJ2-1 TRBV5-1 few TRBD1 CASSPGTGLYNEQFF TGCGCCAGCAGCCCCGGGACAGGACTCTACAATGAGCAGTTCTTC